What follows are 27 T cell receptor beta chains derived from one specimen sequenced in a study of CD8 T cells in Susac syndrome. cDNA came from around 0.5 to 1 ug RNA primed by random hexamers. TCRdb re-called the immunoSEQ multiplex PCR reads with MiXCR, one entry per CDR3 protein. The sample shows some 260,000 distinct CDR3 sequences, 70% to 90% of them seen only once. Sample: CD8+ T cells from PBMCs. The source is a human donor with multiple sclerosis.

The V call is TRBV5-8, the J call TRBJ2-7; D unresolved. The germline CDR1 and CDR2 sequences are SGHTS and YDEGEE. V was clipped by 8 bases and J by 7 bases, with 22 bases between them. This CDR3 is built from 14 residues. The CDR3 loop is CASILSFSLREQYF. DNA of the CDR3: TGTGCCAGTATACTCAGCTTCTCCCTAAGGGAGCAGTACTTC. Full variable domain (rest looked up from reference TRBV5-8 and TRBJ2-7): EAGVTQSPTHLIKTRGQQATLRCSPISGHTSVYWYQQALGLGLQFLLWYDEGEERNRGNFPPRFSGRQFPNYSSELNVNALELEDSALYLCASILSFSLREQYFGPGTRLTVT.

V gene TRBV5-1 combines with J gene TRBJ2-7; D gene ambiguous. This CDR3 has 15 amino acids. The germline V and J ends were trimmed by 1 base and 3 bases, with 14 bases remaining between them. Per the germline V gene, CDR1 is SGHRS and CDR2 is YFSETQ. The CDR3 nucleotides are TGCGCCAGCAGCTTGATCGGGCAGTCCCGCTACGAGCAGTACTTC. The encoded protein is CASSLIGQSRYEQYF.

The CDR3 DNA is TGTGCCAGCAGCAGGGGAAGGTCCTACGAGCAGTACTTC. Translated: CASSRGRSYEQYF. The chain couples TRBV27 to TRBJ2-7; the D gene is possibly TRBD1 (6 bases). Per germline, CDR1 MNHEY and CDR2 SMNVEV (reference sequence). V was shortened by 6 bases and J by 1 base, with 10 bases between the two germline ends. This CDR3 is 13 amino acids long.

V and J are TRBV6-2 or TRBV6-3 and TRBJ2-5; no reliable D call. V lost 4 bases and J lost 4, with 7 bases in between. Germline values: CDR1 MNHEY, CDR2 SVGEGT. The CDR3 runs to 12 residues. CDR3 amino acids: CASSFRRETQYF. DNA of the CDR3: TGTGCCAGCAGTTTTCGTCGAGAGACCCAGTACTTC.

The CDR3 DNA follows: TGTGCCAGCAGAGAGGGACTTGCCGCTAACTACGAGCAGTACTTC. It translates to CASREGLAANYEQYF. The rearrangement joins TRBV6-1 to TRBJ2-7; a weak D match, TRBD2 (6 bases). The germline V gene has CDR1 MNHNS and CDR2 SASEGT. Deletions cut 6 bases from V and 3 bases from J, with 18 bases between. This CDR3 region has 15 residues.

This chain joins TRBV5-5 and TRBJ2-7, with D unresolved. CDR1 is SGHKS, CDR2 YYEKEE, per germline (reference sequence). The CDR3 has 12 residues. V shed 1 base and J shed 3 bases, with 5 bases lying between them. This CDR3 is CASSLIDYEQYF. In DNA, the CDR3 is TGTGCCAGCAGCTTGATCGACTACGAGCAGTACTTC. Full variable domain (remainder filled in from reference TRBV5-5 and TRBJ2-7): DAGVTQSPTHLIKTRGQQVTLRCSPISGHKSVSWYQQVLGQGPQFIFQYYEKEERGRGNFPDRFSARQFPNYSSELNVNALLLGDSALYLCASSLIDYEQYFGPGTRLTVT.

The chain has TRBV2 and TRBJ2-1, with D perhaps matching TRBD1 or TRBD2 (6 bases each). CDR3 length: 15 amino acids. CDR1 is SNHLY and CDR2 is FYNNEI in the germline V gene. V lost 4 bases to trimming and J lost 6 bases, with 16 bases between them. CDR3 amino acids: CASSGVGGISNEQFF. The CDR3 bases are TGTGCCAGCAGTGGTGTCGGGGGCATAAGCAATGAGCAGTTCTTC.

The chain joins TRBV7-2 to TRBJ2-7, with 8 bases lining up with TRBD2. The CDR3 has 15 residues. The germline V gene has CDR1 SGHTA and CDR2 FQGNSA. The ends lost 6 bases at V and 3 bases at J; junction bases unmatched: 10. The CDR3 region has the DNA TGTGCCAGCAGTCCTACTAGCGGTTCGAGCTACGAGCAGTACTTC. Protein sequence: CASSPTSGSSYEQYF.

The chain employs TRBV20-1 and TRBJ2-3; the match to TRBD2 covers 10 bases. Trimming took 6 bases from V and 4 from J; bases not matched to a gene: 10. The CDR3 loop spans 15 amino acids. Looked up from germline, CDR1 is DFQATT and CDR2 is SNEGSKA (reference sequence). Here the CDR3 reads CSAPLAGESADTQYF. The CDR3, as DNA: TGCAGTGCACCTCTAGCGGGAGAATCGGCAGATACGCAGTATTTT.

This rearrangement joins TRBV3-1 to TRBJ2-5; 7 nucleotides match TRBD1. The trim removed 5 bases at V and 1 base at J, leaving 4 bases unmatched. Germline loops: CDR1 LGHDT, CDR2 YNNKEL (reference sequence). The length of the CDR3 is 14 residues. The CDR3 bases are TGTGCCAGCAGCATACGGACAGGCCAAGAGACCCAGTACTTC. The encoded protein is CASSIRTGQETQYF.

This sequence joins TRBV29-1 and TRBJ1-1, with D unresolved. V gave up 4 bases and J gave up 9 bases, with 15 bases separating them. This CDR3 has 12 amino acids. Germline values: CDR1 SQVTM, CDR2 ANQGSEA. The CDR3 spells CSVGGNLRQAFF. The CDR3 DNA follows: TGCAGCGTTGGTGGCAATTTAAGGCAAGCTTTCTTT.

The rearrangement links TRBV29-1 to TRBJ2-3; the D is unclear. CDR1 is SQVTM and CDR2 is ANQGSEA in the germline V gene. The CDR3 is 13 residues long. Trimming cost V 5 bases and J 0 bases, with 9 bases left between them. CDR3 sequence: CSVWLPSTDTQYF. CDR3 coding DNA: TGCAGCGTTTGGCTGCCGAGCACAGATACGCAGTATTTT.

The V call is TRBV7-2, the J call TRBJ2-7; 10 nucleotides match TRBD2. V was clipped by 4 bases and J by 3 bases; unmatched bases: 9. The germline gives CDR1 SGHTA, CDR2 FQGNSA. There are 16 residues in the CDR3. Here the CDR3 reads CASSYLETSGLYEQYF. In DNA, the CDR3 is TGTGCCAGCAGCTACTTAGAGACTAGCGGGCTCTACGAGCAGTACTTC.

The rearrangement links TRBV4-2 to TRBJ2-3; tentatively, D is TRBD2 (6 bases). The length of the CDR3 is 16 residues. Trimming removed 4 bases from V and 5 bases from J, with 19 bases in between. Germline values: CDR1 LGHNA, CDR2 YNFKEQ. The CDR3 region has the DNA TGTGCCAGCAGCCCCCGCGGTAGCGGTCTCCGAGATACGCAGTATTTT. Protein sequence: CASSPRGSGLRDTQYF.

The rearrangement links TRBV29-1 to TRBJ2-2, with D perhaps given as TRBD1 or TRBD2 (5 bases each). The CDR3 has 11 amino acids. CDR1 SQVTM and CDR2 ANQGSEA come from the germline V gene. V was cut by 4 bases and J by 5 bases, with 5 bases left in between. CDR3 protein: CSVGGTGELFF. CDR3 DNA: TGCAGCGTTGGGGGGACCGGGGAGCTGTTTTTT.

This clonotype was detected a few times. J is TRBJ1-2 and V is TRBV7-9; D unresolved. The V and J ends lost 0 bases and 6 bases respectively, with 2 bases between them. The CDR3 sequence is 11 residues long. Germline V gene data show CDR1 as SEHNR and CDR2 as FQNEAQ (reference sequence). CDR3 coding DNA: TGTGCCAGCAGCTTAGCTGATGGCTACACCTTC. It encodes CASSLADGYTF. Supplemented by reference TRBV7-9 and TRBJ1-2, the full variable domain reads DTGVSQNPRHKITKRGQNVTFRCDPISEHNRLYWYRQTLGQGPEFLTYFQNEAQLEKSRLLSDRFSAERPKGSFSTLEIQRTEQGDSAMYLCASSLADGYTFGSGTRLTVV.

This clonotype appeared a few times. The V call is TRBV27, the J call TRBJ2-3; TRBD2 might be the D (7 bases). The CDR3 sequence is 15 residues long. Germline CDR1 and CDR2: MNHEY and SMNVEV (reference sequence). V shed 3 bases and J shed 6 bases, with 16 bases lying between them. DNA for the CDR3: TGTGCCAGCAGTTTGGGGGGCCGGGGAGGGGATACGCAGTATTTT. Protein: CASSLGGRGGDTQYF.

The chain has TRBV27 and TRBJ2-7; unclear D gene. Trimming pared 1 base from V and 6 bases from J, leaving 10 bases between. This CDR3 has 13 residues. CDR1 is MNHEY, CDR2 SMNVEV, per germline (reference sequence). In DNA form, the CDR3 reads TGTGCCAGCAGTTTATATGCCCGTCGCGAGCAGTACTTC. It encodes CASSLYARREQYF.

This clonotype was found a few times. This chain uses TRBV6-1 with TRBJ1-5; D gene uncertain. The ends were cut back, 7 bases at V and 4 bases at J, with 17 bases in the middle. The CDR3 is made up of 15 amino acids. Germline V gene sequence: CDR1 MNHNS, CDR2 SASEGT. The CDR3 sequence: CASTPTFSGNQPQHF. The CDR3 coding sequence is TGTGCCAGCACCCCAACCTTTTCCGGGAATCAGCCCCAGCATTTT.

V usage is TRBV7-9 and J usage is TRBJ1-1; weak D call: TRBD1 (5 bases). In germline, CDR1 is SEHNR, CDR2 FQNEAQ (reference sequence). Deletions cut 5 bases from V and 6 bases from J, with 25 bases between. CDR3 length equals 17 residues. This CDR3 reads CASSPPRGEWGNAEAFF. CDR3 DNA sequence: TGTGCCAGCAGCCCTCCTCGAGGGGAATGGGGTAATGCTGAAGCTTTCTTT. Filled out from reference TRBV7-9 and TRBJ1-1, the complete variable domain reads DTGVSQNPRHKITKRGQNVTFRCDPISEHNRLYWYRQTLGQGPEFLTYFQNEAQLEKSRLLSDRFSAERPKGSFSTLEIQRTEQGDSAMYLCASSPPRGEWGNAEAFFGQGTRLTVV.

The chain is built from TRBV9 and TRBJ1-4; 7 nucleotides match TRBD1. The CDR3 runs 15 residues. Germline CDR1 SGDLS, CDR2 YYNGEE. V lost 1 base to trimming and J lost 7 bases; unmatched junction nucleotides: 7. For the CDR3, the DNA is TGTGCCAGCAGCGTAAAAATAGGGGGCAGTGAAAAACTGTTTTTT. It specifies CASSVKIGGSEKLFF.

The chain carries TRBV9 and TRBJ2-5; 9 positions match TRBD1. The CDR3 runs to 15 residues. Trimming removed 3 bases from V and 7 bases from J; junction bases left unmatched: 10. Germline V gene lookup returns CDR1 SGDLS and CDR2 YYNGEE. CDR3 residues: CASSEGDRAPGTQYF. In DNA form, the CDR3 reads TGTGCCAGCAGCGAGGGGGACAGGGCCCCAGGGACCCAGTACTTC.

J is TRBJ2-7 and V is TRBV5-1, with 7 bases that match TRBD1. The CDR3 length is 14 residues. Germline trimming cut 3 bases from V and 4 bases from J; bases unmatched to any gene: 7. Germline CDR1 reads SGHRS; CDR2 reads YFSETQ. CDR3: CASSYRDSKYEQYF. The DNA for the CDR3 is TGCGCCAGCAGCTACCGGGACAGCAAATACGAGCAGTACTTC.

Written as DNA, the CDR3 is TGTGCCAGCAGTAGGGTGGAGGGGGGCTCCTACAATGAGCAGTTCTTC. The encoded protein is CASSRVEGGSYNEQFF. The chain carries TRBV7-8 and TRBJ2-1; D possibly matches TRBD1 or TRBD2 (6 bases each). V lost 6 bases and J lost 0, with 15 bases in between. Germline CDR1 is SGHVS and CDR2 is FQNEAQ. This CDR3 contains 16 residues.

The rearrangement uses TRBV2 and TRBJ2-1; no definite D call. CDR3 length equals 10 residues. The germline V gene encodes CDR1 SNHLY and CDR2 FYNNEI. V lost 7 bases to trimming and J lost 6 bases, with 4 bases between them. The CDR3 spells CASTFNEQFF. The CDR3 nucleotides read TGTGCCAGCACTTTCAATGAGCAGTTCTTC.

The CDR3 loop reads CAIRDRGTEAFF. The CDR3 nucleotides are TGTGCCATCAGGGATCGGGGCACTGAAGCTTTCTTT. The V call is TRBV10-3, the J call TRBJ1-1; no firm D call. In germline, CDR1 is ENHRY, CDR2 SYGVKD. This CDR3 region has 12 residues. V lost 6 bases to trimming and J lost 4 bases, with 9 bases between them.

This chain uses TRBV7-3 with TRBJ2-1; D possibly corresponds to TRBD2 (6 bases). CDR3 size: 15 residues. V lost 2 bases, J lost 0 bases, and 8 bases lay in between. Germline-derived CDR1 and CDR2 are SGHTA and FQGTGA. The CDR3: CASSLYGSSYNEQFF. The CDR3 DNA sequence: TGTGCCAGCAGCTTATACGGGAGCTCCTACAATGAGCAGTTCTTC.